This T cell receptor (beta chain) emerged from a study of shared T cell receptors in the human thymus. The table came from immunoSEQ multiplex PCR; TCRdb's copy has only in-frame clones and leaves some out. Among about 730,000 clones listed, approximately 83% were seen once. Germline V gene data show CDR1 as SGHDT and CDR2 as YYEEEE. V lost 4 bases, J lost 3 bases, and 9 bases stayed unmatched. CDR3 size: 15 residues. The sample was also reused in another study, on human thymus T cells. This second report adds: Related studies noted strongly shared thymic repertoires across unrelated people.

The sequenced sample consisted of thymocytes. The rearrangement links TRBV5-6 to TRBJ2-7; 8 bases fit TRBD1. The TCR comes from a girl in the first two years of life with a congenital heart defect. The CDR3 reads CASSDGQGLNYEQYF. The CDR3 region has the DNA TGTGCCAGCAGCGATGGACAGGGATTGAACTACGAGCAGTACTTC. The variable domain in full, with the rest retrieved from reference TRBV5-6 and TRBJ2-7, is DAGVTQSPTHLIKTRGQQVTLRCSPKSGHDTVSWYQQALGQGPQFIFQYYEEEERQRGNFPDRFSGHQFPNYSSELNVNALLLGDSALYLCASSDGQGLNYEQYFGPGTRLTVT.